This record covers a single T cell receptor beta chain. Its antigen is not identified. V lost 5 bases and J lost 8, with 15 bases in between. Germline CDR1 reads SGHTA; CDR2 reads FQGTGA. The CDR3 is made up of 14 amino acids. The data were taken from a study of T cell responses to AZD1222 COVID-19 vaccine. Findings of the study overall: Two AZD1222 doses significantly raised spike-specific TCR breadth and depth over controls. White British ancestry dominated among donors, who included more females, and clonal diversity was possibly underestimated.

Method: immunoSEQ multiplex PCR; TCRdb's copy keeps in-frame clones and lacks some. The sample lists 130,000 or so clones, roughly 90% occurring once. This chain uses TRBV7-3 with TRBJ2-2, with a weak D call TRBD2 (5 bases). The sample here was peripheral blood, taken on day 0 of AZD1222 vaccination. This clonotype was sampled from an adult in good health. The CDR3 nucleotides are TGTGCCAGCAGCGCACGGACCGAGGGTGGGGAGCTGTTTTTT. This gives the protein CASSARTEGGELFF.